Listed below are T cell receptor beta chains from one sample, sequenced in a study of blood T cell repertoires in COVID-19. Libraries were prepared by immunoSEQ multiplex PCR; TCRdb keeps only in-frame clonotypes and omits some of them. The sample has 100,000 or so clones; 80% to 85% are singletons. The sequencing input was peripheral blood. The receptor source for this set is a man in his sixties or seventies with active or convalescent COVID-19. Both conserved end residues are part of each CDR3. The D gene is left open where the match is weak. Clone size is stated in some rows and not others, as once, few, many or a class when expanded.

TRBV2	13	TRBJ2-7	NA	TRBD1	TGTGCCAGCAACGGACAGGGTCTCTACGAGCAGTACTTC	CASNGQGLYEQYF
TRBV19	15	TRBJ2-7	NA	TRBD1	TGTGCCAGTATGCCCGGGACAGGGGGTACCTACGAGCAGTACTTC	CASMPGTGGTYEQYF
TRBV6-6	11	TRBJ2-7	NA	NA	TGTGCCAGCAGTCTCACAGGGTGGCAGTACTTC	CASSLTGWQYF
TRBV21-1	15	TRBJ2-3	once	NA	TGTGCCAGCAGCTCATCGACCGAGGCAACAGATACGCAGTATTTT	CASSSSTEATDTQYF
TRBV13	15	TRBJ1-4	NA	NA	TGTGCCAGCAGCTTTTCGGGGGGCGCTGGGCGAAAACTGTTTTTT	CASSFSGGAGRKLFF
TRBV5-5	16	TRBJ2-7	NA	TRBD1	TGTGCCAGCAGCCCGACCATGGACAGGCCGCCCTACGAGCAGTACTTC	CASSPTMDRPPYEQYF
TRBV7-9	13	TRBJ2-7	few	NA	TGTGCCAGCAGCTTCCCGGGGTACTACGAGCAGTACTTC	CASSFPGYYEQYF
TRBV5-1	15	TRBJ2-3	NA	TRBD1	TGCGCCAGCAGCTCGAGGGGGCCCCGCACAGATACGCAGTATTTT	CASSSRGPRTDTQYF
TRBV5-1	16	TRBJ2-5	NA	NA	TGCGCCAGCAGCTTCGGCCAGGGGGGCTTCCAAGAGACCCAGTACTTC	CASSFGQGGFQETQYF
TRBV14	13	TRBJ2-1	NA	TRBD2	TGTGCCAGCAGCCAAGTCGGAGCGGGGGGGCAGTTCTTC	CASSQVGAGGQFF
TRBV3-1/TRBV3-2	14	TRBJ2-5	once	TRBD2	TGTGCCAGCAGCGAGCGGGGGGGCCACCAGACCCAGTACTTC	CASSERGGHQTQYF
TRBV7-2	17	TRBJ2-3	NA	TRBD2	TGTGCCAGCAGCCGCTCTCAGTCCCGTTCCGGGACTAGCGGTTTGTATTTT	CASSRSQSRSGTSGLYF
TRBV5-1	15	TRBJ2-7	NA	TRBD1	TGCGCCAGCAGCTTGGCCGCAGGGGGCTTGTACGAGCAGTACTTC	CASSLAAGGLYEQYF
TRBV6-5	15	TRBJ2-6	NA	NA	TGTGCCAGCAGTTACAGGGGATCTGGGGCCAACGTCCTGACTTTC	CASSYRGSGANVLTF
TRBV3-1/TRBV3-2	15	TRBJ2-7	NA	TRBD1	TGTGCCAGCAGCCCGAGACAGGGGGCACTGTACGAGCAGTACTTC	CASSPRQGALYEQYF
TRBV7-3	16	TRBJ2-2	NA	TRBD1	TGTGCCAGCAGCCGAACAGGGGGACAGGGTCCCGGGGAGCTGTTTTTT	CASSRTGGQGPGELFF
TRBV2	12	TRBJ2-3	NA	NA	TGTGCCAGCAGTACTTCCTCAGATACGCAGTATTTT	CASSTSSDTQYF
TRBV7-6	16	TRBJ2-6	NA	NA	TGTGCCAGCAGCACCTATGGCGGATCTGGGGCCAACGTCCTGACTTTC	CASSTYGGSGANVLTF
TRBV29-1	11	TRBJ1-2	NA	NA	TGCAGCGTTAGGCGGGACTATGGCTACACCTTC	CSVRRDYGYTF
TRBV5-6	17	TRBJ1-3	many	TRBD1	TGTGCCAGCAGCATCGGACAGGGGGTTCTCTCTGGAAACACCATATATTTT	CASSIGQGVLSGNTIYF